This TCR beta chain was recorded in a study of Graves' ophthalmopathy and Graves' hyperthyroidism. Study context: Ophthalmopathy absent within 18 months of follow-up marked hyperthyroidism as stable. Whole-study results and caveats: A 13-signature model separated ophthalmopathy from stable hyperthyroidism, reaching 87.88% sensitivity and roughly 84% specificity cross-validated. Blood was where most expanded thyroid clonotypes above 0.001 frequency also turned up.

Beta-chain TCR CDR3 regions were amplified from RNA transcripts. An initial RT-PCR round employing HTBI primers preceded a second-round multiplex PCR. Via MiXCR, TCRdb re-called the multiplex PCR reads, giving one row per CDR3 protein. The data contain a few hundred thousand distinct CDR3 sequences, 35% to 45% of them singletons. Recruitment covered hyperthyroidism patients aged 18 to 65 whose new diagnosis was of under 2 months' duration. Points on this clonotype: The antigen is unknown.

After removal of 7 bases from V and 6 bases from J, the junction contained 10 bases not matched to a gene. CDR3 length equals 13 residues. Per germline, CDR1 SQVTM and CDR2 ANQGSEA. The sequence was obtained from an adult man with Graves' hyperthyroidism. What was sequenced was peripheral blood or thyroid tissue (not recorded which). The V gene is TRBV29-1, the J gene TRBJ1-1; 8 bases align to TRBD1. The CDR3 bases are TGCAGCGCTCCGGACAGGGCGAGGTCTGAAGCTTTCTTT. This codes for CSAPDRARSEAFF. The full variable domain, with the rest looked up from reference TRBV29-1 and TRBJ1-1, is SAVISQKPSRDICQRGTSLTIQCQVDSQVTMMFWYRQQPGQSLTLIATANQGSEATYESGFVIDKFPISRPNLTFSTLTVSNMSPEDSSIYLCSAPDRARSEAFFGQGTRLTVV.